This T cell receptor beta chain appears in the sequencing data of a study of human T cells and chemical hapten exposure. TCRdb reprocessed the RACE reads via MiXCR and lists one record per CDR3 protein. The data hold just under 35,000 distinct CDR3 sequences, with about 9.4% observed a single time. Many counts were recorded for this clonotype. Per the germline V gene, CDR1 is MNHEY and CDR2 is SVGAGI. The CDR3 spans 13 residues. Trimming left V 2 bases short and J 5 bases short, with 6 bases between. This sample's time point: pre-sensitization, week 0. Treatment specified: therapeutic diphenylcyclopropenone sensitization with weekly scalp DPC. Someone pulled total RNA out of unfractionated whole blood.

This chain joins TRBV6-5 and TRBJ2-2, with D perhaps TRBD1 (5 bases). Sequenced here: whole blood, sampled in connection with sensitization to the hapten diphenylcyclopropenone (DPC). The origin of this receptor is a man aged 50 or older with alopecia areata. Some clones in this sample may be carry-over from other donors' samples. The CDR3 spells CASSYRGTGELFF. CDR3 nucleotide sequence: TGTGCCAGCAGTTACAGGGGAACCGGGGAGCTGTTTTTT.